This T cell receptor beta chain was captured by sequencing in a study of neurological immune-mediated disorders. About the study: Multiple sclerosis patients (n of about 35) included some 30 with relapsing-remitting and 3 with secondary progressive disease.

The cDNA was generated by 5'RACE with 10-nucleotide random UMIs. TCRdb analysed the 5' RACE reads with MiXCR anew, one entry per CDR3 protein. The data contain 65,000 to 90,000 distinct CDR3 sequences, roughly 4.7% of them singletons. This clonotype was detected many times. Its antigen is as yet unknown. Study-wide points: HTLV-1-associated myelopathy had the most TCR clonal expansion, whereas multiple sclerosis had the least (lower than in healthy controls).

Sequenced input: PBMCs. The receptor was derived from a woman in her thirties with multiple sclerosis.

CDR3 bases: TGTGCCAGCAGTGTAATGACTAGCGGGAGGGGGAATGAGCAGTTCTTC. Amino acid sequence: CASSVMTSGRGNEQFF. V gene TRBV27 combines with J gene TRBJ2-1; TRBD2 matches at 14 bases. V lost 5 bases to trimming and J lost 7 bases; unmatched junction nucleotides: 7. Germline assignment: CDR1 MNHEY and CDR2 SMNVEV (reference sequence). The CDR3 covers 16 residues.